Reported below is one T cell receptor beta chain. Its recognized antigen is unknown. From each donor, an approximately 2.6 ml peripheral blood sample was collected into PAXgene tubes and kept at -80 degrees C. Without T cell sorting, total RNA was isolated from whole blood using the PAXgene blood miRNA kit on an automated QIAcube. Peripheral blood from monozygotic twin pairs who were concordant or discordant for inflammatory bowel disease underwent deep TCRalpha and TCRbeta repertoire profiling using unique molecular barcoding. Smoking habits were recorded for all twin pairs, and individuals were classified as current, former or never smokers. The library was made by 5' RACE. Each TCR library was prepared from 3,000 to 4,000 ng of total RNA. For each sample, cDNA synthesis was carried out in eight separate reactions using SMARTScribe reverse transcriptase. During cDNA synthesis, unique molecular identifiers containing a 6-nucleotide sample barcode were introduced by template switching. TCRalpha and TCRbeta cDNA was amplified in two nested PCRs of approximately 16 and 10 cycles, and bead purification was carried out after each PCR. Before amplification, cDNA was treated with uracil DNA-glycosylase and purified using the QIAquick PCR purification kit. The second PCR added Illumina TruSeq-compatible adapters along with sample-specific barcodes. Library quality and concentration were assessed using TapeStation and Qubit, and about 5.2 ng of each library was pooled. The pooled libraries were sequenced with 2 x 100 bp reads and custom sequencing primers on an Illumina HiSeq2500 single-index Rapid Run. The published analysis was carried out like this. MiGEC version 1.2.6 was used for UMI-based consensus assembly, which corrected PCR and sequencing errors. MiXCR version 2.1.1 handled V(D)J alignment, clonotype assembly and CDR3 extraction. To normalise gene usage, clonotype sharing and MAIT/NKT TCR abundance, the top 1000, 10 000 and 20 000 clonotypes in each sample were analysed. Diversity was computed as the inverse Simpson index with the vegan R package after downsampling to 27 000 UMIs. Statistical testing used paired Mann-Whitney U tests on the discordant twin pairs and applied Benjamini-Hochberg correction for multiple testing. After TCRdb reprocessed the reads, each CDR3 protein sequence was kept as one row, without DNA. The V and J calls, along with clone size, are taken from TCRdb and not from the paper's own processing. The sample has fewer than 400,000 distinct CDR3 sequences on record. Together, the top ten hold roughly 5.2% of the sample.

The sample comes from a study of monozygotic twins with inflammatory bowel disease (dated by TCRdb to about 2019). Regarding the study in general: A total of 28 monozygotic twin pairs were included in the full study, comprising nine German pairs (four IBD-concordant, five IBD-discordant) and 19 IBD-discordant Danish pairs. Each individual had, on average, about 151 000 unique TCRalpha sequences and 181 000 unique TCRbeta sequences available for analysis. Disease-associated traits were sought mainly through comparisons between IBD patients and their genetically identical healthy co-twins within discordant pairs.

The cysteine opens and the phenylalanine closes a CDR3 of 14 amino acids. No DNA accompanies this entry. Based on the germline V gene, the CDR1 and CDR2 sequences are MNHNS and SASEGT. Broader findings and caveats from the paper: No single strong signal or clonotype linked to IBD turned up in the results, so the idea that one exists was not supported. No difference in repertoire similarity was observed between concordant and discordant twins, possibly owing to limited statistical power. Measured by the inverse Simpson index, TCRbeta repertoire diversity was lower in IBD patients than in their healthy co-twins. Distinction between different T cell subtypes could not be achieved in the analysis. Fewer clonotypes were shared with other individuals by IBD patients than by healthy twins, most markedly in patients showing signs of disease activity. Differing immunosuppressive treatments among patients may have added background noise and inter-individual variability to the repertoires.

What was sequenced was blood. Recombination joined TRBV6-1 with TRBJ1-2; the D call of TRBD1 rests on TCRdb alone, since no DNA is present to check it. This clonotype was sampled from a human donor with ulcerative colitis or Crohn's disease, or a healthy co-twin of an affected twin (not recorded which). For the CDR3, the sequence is CASSDEGDTYGYTF.